The rows below give T cell receptor beta chains drawn from one sample of a study of PD-1 blockade in classical Hodgkin lymphoma. TCRdb keeps only in-frame clones here, not all; method: immunoSEQ multiplex PCR. The sample contains about 11,000 clones, roughly three quarters of which appear only once. The sequencing used peripheral blood mononuclear cells (PBMCs), collected at baseline. The receptors here all came from a human donor with classical Hodgkin lymphoma. Both conserved end residues are part of each CDR3. The order of the fields is D gene, clone size, J gene, V gene, CDR3 DNA, CDR3 protein. D genes are given only for firm matches. Clone size, where shown, is once, few, many, or a class for clones that have expanded.

TRBD1,once,TRBJ1-6,TRBV27,TGTGCCAGCAGTCCGGGACAGTATAATTCACCCCTCCACTTT,CASSPGQYNSPLHF
-,-,TRBJ2-2,TRBV19,TGTGCCAGTAGTCGCCAGAACAGAGGCACGAACACCGGGGAGCTGTTTTTT,CASSRQNRGTNTGELFF
-,-,TRBJ2-1,TRBV5-6,TGTGCCAGCAGCTTGGAGATCGGGGGCTCCTACAATGAGCAGTTCTTC,CASSLEIGGSYNEQFF
TRBD2,-,TRBJ2-7,TRBV29-1,TGCAGCATTGGACTAGCGGGATTGTACGAGCAGTACTTC,CSIGLAGLYEQYF
-,-,TRBJ1-2,TRBV7-9,TGTGCCAGCAGCTTAGTAGGGTTAGGGACCTACACCTTC,CASSLVGLGTYTF
TRBD2,-,TRBJ2-7,TRBV11-2,TGTGCCAGCAGCCCAAGACTAGCGGGCTACGAGCAGTACTTC,CASSPRLAGYEQYF
-,-,TRBJ1-2,TRBV6-6,TGTGCCAGCACCGAGGCCCTCAACTATGGCTACACCTTC,CASTEALNYGYTF
-,-,TRBJ1-5,TRBV19,TGTGCCAGTAGTACCCCGACAGACAATCAGCCCCAGCATTTT,CASSTPTDNQPQHF
-,-,TRBJ2-5,TRBV6-1,TGTGCCAGCAGTGAAGCGGCAGGAGGAGAGACCCAGTACTTC,CASSEAAGGETQYF
-,-,TRBJ2-3,TRBV5-6,TGTGCCAGCAGTGGTGCACATATCGTTGAAGTGGATACGCAGTATTTT,CASSGAHIVEVDTQYF
TRBD1,medium-sized,TRBJ1-5,TRBV6-4,TGTGCCAGCAGTGAACAGGGGGGTCAGCCCCAGCATTTT,CASSEQGGQPQHF
-,-,TRBJ1-4,TRBV7-9,TGTGCCAGCGGAACCGGCTTCGGTAGTGAAAAACTGTTTTTT,CASGTGFGSEKLFF
-,-,TRBJ2-1,TRBV5-1,TGCGCCAGCAGCCCCCTCGTAGGACCTGCAAACTACAATGAGCAGTTCTTC,CASSPLVGPANYNEQFF
-,-,TRBJ1-3,TRBV30,TGTGCCTGGAGTGTAATGGGGACTATCTCTGGAAACACCATATATTTT,CAWSVMGTISGNTIYF
-,-,TRBJ2-7,TRBV2,TGTGCCAGCAGTGAGGGAAGGGTCGGCTACGAGCAGTACTTC,CASSEGRVGYEQYF
TRBD2,-,TRBJ2-1,TRBV4-1,TGCGCCAGCAGCCAAGGGGGGAACGGGAGGGATGAGCAGTTCTTC,CASSQGGNGRDEQFF
TRBD2,-,TRBJ2-2,TRBV19,TGTGCCAGTAGTATAGTCGCTAGCGGGAGGGCCGTGAGAAACACCGGGGAGCTGTTTTTT,CASSIVASGRAVRNTGELFF
-,-,TRBJ2-7,TRBV28,TGTGCCAGCAGCCCAGGCCTCTACGAGCAGTACTTC,CASSPGLYEQYF
-,-,TRBJ1-1,TRBV25-1,TGTGCCAGCAGTGAAGGGAAAGGGTCTTTTACTGAAGCTTTCTTT,CASSEGKGSFTEAFF
-,-,TRBJ2-5,TRBV15,TGTGCCACCAGCAACAACAGGGACGACGGGACCCAGTACTTC,CATSNNRDDGTQYF
-,-,TRBJ2-7,TRBV7-2,TGTGCCAGCAGCTTATTTTCCGTCCACAATGGGGGTCCCTCCTACGAGCAGTACTTC,CASSLFSVHNGGPSYEQYF
TRBD1,-,TRBJ2-2,TRBV2,TGTGCCAGCAGGGAACAGGGGTACACCGGGGAGCTGTTTTTT,CASREQGYTGELFF
-,-,TRBJ2-2,TRBV9,TGTGCCAGCAGCGCCGAAAGCGGTCCCACCGGGGAGCTGTTTTTT,CASSAESGPTGELFF
TRBD2,-,TRBJ2-7,TRBV18,TGTGCCAGCTCAAACGGACTAGCGGGGGCTACCTACGAGCAGTACTTC,CASSNGLAGATYEQYF
-,-,TRBJ2-1,TRBV10-3,TGTGCCACGGGGGCTAGCGATAACAATGAGCAGTTCTTC,CATGASDNNEQFF
-,few,TRBJ1-1,TRBV18,TGTGCCAGCTCACCACGGGGGGGGGCCGATGAAGCTTTCTTT,CASSPRGGADEAFF
-,-,TRBJ1-2,TRBV6-6,TGTGCCAGCAGGGGAGGAGGTTTCGGGTATGGCTACACCTTC,CASRGGGFGYGYTF
TRBD2,few,TRBJ2-3,TRBV10-2,TGCGCCAGCAGTCGACTAGCGATGGTAGATACGCAGTATTTT,CASSRLAMVDTQYF
TRBD2,-,TRBJ2-3,TRBV5-5,TGTGCCAGCAGCTTGGGTCGAGCGGGAGGTTCAGATACGCAGTATTTT,CASSLGRAGGSDTQYF
-,-,TRBJ2-6,TRBV19,TGTGCCAGTAGTATCGGGAACTCTGGGGCCAACGTCCTGACTTTC,CASSIGNSGANVLTF
-,-,TRBJ2-3,TRBV29-1,TGCAGCGTTGTCGCTAGCGTCACAGATACGCAGTATTTT,CSVVASVTDTQYF
-,-,TRBJ2-1,TRBV5-6,TGTGCCAGCAGCTTTGCCAATGAGCAGTTCTTC,CASSFANEQFF
-,-,TRBJ2-5,TRBV2,TGTGCCAGCAGTTCAATGCCCGTGGACAGACAGTACTTC,CASSSMPVDRQYF
-,-,TRBJ2-2,TRBV7-9,TGTGCCAGCAGCTCTAGCAGGACCGGGGAGCTGTTTTTT,CASSSSRTGELFF
-,few,TRBJ2-3,TRBV6-1,TGTGCCAGCAGTGAACCGGTGGGAGGCACAGATACGCAGTATTTT,CASSEPVGGTDTQYF
TRBD2,few,TRBJ2-1,TRBV29-1,TGCAGCGCCGGACTAGCGGGAGTGTATGAGCAGTTCTTC,CSAGLAGVYEQFF
-,-,TRBJ2-2,TRBV7-9,TGTGCCAGCAGAACCGACAGGAACACCGGGGAGCTGTTTTTT,CASRTDRNTGELFF
-,-,TRBJ2-3,TRBV6-5,TGTGCCAGCAGTTACGGGGACACAGATACGCAGTATTTT,CASSYGDTDTQYF
-,few,TRBJ1-5,TRBV15,TGTGCCACCAGCAGAGATCTTGGGGGGTCGAGTAACAATCAGCCCCAGCATTTT,CATSRDLGGSSNNQPQHF
-,-,TRBJ1-5,TRBV6-6,TGTGCCAGCAGTTTCCTGTCCGATGGTACCGCGTCCCAGCATTTT,CASSFLSDGTASQHF
-,-,TRBJ2-2,TRBV7-6,TGTGCCAGCAGCTCGGGCCCTGGCGGCGGGGAGCTGTTTTTT,CASSSGPGGGELFF
-,-,TRBJ2-1,TRBV27,TGTGCCAGCAGTTTAGGACAGACCCGCCCGAATGAGCAGTTCTTC,CASSLGQTRPNEQFF
TRBD1,-,TRBJ1-3,TRBV9,TGTGCCAGCAGCGTAGAGGGGACAGCCGGAAACACCATATATTTT,CASSVEGTAGNTIYF
-,-,TRBJ2-2,TRBV5-5,TGTGCCAGCAGTCGGGACCTGACCGGGGAGCTGTTTTTT,CASSRDLTGELFF
TRBD2,-,TRBJ2-3,TRBV29-1,TGCAGCGTTGACGACACTAGCGGGAGCACAGATACGCAGTATTTT,CSVDDTSGSTDTQYF
-,-,TRBJ2-1,TRBV5-1,TGCGCCAGCAGCTTGAGCCCCTCCTACAATGAGCAGTTCTTC,CASSLSPSYNEQFF